This TCR beta chain was recorded in a study of a mutant IDH1 vaccine in newly diagnosed glioma. Study information: There were eight vaccinations for patients, given in weeks 1, 3, 5, 7, 11, 15, 19 and 23. Patients' prior therapy spanned radiotherapy, temozolomide, or both; most underwent both.

With regard to this clone: Antigen specificity is unknown.

Overall study results and limits: Immune responses induced by vaccination arose in approximately 93% of the patients.

Clones were read by immunoSEQ multiplex PCR, and TCRdb kept only the in-frame ones, dropping some. This sample carries 35,000 to 45,000 clones, approximately 90% of them seen once, and the ten largest clones take about 2.4%. The time point is: week 5, during vaccination. Every vaccination contained 300 ug of the mutant IDH1 20-mer peptide and was paired with topical imiquimod. Sequencing used PBMCs, obtained from a glioma patient whose treatment included an IDH1 peptide vaccine. The TCR sequence derives from a man aged 50 or older with glioma.

CDR3 loop: CASSSTSMPPSGEQFF. In nucleotides, the CDR3 is TGCGCCAGCAGCAGCACTAGTATGCCCCCCTCAGGTGAGCAGTTCTTC. The chain couples TRBV5-1 to TRBJ2-1; D is perhaps TRBD2 (5 bases). This CDR3 contains 16 residues. Germline V gene sequence: CDR1 SGHRS, CDR2 YFSETQ. Trimming cost V 4 bases and J 9 bases, with 23 bases left between them.